This paragraph reports one T cell receptor beta chain. Its binding antigen is unknown. Base quality data are lacking; no much larger clone is found one base away. This entry belongs to a study of T-cell reconstitution after alpha-beta-depleted transplantation in children (dated by TCRdb to about 2016). A note on the overall study: T-cell immune reconstitution after TCRalphabeta/CD19-depleted allogeneic hematopoietic cell transplantation in children was quantitatively tracked in the study by means of TCR repertoire profiling.

Preparation of the library involved PCR. The sequencer was an Illumina HiSeq 2500. TCR libraries were prepared with molecular barcoding, using unique molecular identifiers to normalize TCRbeta repertoire quantification. TCRdb took the public reads, trimmed them with fastp at Q25, ran MiXCR for clone calling and kept in-frame beta chains. Every CDR3 protein is listed once, alongside the most common genes and DNA of its rows. Within this sample are hundreds of thousands of distinct CDR3 sequences, with 12% of them counted one time only. 4.5% to 6% of the sample is in the top ten clones. The CDR3 runs 12 residues from the cysteine to the phenylalanine. The sequence is cut down to CDR3 DNA, 36 bases in frame from base 1. As encoded in the germline V gene, CDR1 is SGHRS while CDR2 is YFSETQ. Trimming takes 7 bases from V and 6 bases from J, and the germline ends sit 10 bases apart.

The sequence came from a human donor who donated a stem cell graft to a child with combined immunodeficiency. Specimen: PBMCs from the stem cell graft donor, collected from the stem cell graft. Recombination linked TRBV5-1 to TRBJ2-2; the D gene cannot be named for sure. The CDR3 has the sequence CASASAPGELFF. The DNA sequence is as follows: TGCGCCAGCGCTTCAGCCCCCGGGGAGCTGTTTTTT.